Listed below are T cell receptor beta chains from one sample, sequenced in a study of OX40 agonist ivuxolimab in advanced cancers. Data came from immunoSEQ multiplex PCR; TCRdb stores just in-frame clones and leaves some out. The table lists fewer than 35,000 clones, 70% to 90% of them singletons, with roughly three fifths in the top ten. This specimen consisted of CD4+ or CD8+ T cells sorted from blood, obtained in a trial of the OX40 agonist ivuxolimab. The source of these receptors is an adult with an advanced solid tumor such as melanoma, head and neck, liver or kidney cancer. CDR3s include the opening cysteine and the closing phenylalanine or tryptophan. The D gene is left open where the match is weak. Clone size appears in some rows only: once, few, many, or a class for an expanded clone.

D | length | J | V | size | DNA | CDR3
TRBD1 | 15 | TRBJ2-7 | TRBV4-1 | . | TGCGCCAGCAGCCAAGAACCAGGGGGCACCTACGAGCAGTACTTC | CASSQEPGGTYEQYF
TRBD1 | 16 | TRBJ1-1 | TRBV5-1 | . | TGCGCCAGCAGCTTGGAAGGACAGGGAGGGTACACTGAAGCTTTCTTT | CASSLEGQGGYTEAFF
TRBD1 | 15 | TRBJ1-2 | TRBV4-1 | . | TGCGCCAGCAGCCCAGAGACTGGACAGGGCAACGGCTACACCTTC | CASSPETGQGNGYTF
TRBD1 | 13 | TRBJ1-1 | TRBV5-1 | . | TGCGCCAGCAATCCAGGGGGAGTCACTGAAGCTTTCTTT | CASNPGGVTEAFF
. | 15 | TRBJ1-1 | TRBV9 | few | TGTGCCAGCAGCCCTAACATTGAGGTGAACACTGAAGCTTTCTTT | CASSPNIEVNTEAFF
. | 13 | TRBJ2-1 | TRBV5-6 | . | TGTGCCAGCAGCTATACAGGGCTCAATGAGCAGTTCTTC | CASSYTGLNEQFF
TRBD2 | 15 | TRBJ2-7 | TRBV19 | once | TGTGCCAGTAGTCCTACTAGCGGGGGGAACTACGAGCAGTACTTC | CASSPTSGGNYEQYF
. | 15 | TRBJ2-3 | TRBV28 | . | TGTGCCAGCAGTTTAAGGGAAATGAGCACAGATACGCAGTATTTT | CASSLREMSTDTQYF
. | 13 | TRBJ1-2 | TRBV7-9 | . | TGTGCCAGCAGCTTTCCAGGGACCTATGGCTACACCTTC | CASSFPGTYGYTF
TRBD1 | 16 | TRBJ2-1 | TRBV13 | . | TGTGCCAGCAGGATCGGGACAGGGGGAGGGGGAAATGAGCAGTTCTTC | CASRIGTGGGGNEQFF
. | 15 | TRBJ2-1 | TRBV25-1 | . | TGTGCCAGCAGTGATGTGGGGGGGCTATACAATGAGCAGTTCTTC | CASSDVGGLYNEQFF
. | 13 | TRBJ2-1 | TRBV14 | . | TGTGCCAGCAGCCAACTCAGGGGTTGGGAGCAGTTCTTC | CASSQLRGWEQFF
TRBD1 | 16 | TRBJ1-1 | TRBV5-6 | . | TGTGCCAGCAGCTTACGAACCGGGACAGGGGCCACTGAAGCTTTCTTT | CASSLRTGTGATEAFF
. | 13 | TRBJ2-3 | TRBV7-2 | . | TGTGCCAGCAGCTTAGAAGTAACAGATACGCAGTATTTT | CASSLEVTDTQYF
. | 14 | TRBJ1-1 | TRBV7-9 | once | TGTGCCAGCAGCTTACCGACAGGGAACACTGAAGCTTTCTTT | CASSLPTGNTEAFF
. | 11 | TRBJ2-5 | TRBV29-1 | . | TGCAGCGTTGAAGATCTCGAGACCCAGTACTTC | CSVEDLETQYF
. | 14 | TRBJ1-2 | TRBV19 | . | TGTGCCAGTACACCCGGACGAGCTAACTATGGCTACACCTTC | CASTPGRANYGYTF